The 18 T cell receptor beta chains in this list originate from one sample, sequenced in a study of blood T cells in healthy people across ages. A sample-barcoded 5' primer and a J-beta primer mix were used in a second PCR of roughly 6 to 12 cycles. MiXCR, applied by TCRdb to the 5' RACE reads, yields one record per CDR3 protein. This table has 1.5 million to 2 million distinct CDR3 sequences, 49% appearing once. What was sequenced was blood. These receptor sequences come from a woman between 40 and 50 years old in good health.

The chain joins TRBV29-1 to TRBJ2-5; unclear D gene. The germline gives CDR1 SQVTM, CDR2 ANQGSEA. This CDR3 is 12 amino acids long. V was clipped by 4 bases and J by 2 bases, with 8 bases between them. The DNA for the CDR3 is TGCAGCGTTGCCCTAGTTCAAGAGACCCAGTACTTC. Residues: CSVALVQETQYF.

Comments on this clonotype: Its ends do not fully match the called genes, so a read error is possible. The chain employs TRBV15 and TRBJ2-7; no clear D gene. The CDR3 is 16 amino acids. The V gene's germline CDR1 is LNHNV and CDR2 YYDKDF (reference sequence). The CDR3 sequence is CATSRAETESSCEQYF. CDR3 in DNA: TGTGCCACCAGCAGAGCCGAGACGGAGAGCTCCTGCGAGCAGTACTTC.

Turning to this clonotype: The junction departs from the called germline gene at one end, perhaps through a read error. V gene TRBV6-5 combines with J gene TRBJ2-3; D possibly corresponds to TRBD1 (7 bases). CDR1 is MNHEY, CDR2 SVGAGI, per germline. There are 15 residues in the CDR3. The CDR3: CASSYSPRGTDTRYF. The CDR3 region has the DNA TGTGCCAGCAGTTACTCGCCACGGGGGACAGATACGCGGTATTTT.

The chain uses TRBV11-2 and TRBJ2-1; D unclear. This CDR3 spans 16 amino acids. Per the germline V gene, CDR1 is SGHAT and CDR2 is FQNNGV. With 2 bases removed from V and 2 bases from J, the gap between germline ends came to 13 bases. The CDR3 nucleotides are TGTGCCAGCAGCTTAAATGGGCGGTCCCCCTACAATGAGCAGTTCTTC. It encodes CASSLNGRSPYNEQFF.

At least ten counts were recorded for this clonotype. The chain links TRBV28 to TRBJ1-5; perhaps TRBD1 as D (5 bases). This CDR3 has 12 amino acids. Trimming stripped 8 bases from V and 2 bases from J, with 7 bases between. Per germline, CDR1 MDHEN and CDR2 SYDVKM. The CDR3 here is CASGGGNQPQHF. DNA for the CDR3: TGTGCCAGCGGGGGAGGCAATCAGCCCCAGCATTTT.

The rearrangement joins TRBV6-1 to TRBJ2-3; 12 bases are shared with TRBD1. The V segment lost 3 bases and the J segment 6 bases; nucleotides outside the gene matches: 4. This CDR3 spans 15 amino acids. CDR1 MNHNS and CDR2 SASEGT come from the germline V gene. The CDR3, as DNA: TGTGCCAGCAGTGATGGGACAGGGGGCGCGGATACGCAGTATTTT. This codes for CASSDGTGGADTQYF.

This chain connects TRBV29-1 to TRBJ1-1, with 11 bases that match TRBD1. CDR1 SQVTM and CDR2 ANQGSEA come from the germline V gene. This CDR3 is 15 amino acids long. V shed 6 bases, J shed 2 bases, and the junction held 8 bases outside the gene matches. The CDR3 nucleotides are TGCAGCGTGGGGGACAGGGGGACTTTTAACACTGAAGCTTTCTTT. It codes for CSVGDRGTFNTEAFF.

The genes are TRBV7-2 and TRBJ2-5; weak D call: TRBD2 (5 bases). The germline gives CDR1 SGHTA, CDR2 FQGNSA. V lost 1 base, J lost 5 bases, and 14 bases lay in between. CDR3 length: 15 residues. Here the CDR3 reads CASSLDASNSETQYF. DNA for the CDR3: TGTGCCAGCAGCTTAGATGCTAGCAATTCGGAGACCCAGTACTTC.

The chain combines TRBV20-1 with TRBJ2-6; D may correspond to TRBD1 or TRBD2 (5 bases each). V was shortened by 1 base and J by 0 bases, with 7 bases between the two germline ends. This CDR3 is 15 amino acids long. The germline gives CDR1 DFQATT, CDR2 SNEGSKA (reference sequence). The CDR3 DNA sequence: TGCAGTGCTAGAGCAGGGACCTCTGGGGCCAACGTCCTGACTTTC. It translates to CSARAGTSGANVLTF.

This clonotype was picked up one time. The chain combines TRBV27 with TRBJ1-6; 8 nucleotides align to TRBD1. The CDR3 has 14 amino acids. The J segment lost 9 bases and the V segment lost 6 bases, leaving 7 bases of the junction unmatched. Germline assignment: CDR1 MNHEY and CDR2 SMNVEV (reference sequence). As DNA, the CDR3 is TGTGCCAGCAGCCTGACAGGGGCACCTTCACCCCTCCACTTT. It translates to CASSLTGAPSPLHF.

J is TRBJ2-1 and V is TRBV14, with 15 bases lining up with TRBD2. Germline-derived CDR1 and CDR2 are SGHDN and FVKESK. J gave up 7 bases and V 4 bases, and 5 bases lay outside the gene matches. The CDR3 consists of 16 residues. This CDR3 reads CASSLWTSGRANEQFF. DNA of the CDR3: TGTGCCAGCAGCCTTTGGACTAGCGGGAGGGCGAATGAGCAGTTCTTC.

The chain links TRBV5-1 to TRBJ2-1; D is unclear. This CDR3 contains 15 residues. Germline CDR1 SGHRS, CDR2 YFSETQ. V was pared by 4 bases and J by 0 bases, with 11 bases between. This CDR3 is CASSSAVGSYNEQFF. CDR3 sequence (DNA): TGCGCCAGCAGCAGCGCCGTCGGCTCCTACAATGAGCAGTTCTTC.

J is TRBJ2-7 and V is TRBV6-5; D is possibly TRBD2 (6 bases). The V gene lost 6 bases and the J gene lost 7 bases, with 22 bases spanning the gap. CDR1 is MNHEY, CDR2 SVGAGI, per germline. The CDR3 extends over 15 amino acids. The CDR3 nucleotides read TGTGCCAGCAGGGCCCTCGGGACTTCACCGTGGGAGCAGTACTTC. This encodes CASRALGTSPWEQYF.

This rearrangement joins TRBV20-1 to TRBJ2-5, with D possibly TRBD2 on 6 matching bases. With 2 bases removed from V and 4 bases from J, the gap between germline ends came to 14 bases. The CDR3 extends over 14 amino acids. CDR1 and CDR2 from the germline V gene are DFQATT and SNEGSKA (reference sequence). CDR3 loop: CSARQSGGRETQYF. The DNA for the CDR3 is TGCAGTGCTAGACAAAGCGGAGGGAGAGAGACCCAGTACTTC.

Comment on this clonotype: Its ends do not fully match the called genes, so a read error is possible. This chain's CDR3 is CVSSEISSPPQHF. The CDR3 bases are TGCGTCAGCAGCGAAATCTCCAGCCCGCCCCAGCATTTT. This rearrangement joins TRBV4-1 to TRBJ1-5; D gene unclear. CDR1 is MGHRA and CDR2 is YSYEKL in the germline V gene. The CDR3 has 13 residues.

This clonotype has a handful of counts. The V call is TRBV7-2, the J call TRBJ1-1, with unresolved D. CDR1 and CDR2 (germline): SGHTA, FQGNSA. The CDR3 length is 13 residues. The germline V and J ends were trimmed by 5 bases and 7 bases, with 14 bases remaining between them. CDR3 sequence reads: CASSRLLESEAFF. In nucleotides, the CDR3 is TGTGCCAGCAGCCGCTTACTTGAAAGTGAAGCTTTCTTT.

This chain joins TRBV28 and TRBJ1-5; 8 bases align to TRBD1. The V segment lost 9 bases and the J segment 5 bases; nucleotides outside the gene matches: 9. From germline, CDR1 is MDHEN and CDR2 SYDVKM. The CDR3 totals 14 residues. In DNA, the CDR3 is TGTGCCAGTAGCTTCCAGGGGGCTGATCAGCCCCAGCATTTT. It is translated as CASSFQGADQPQHF.

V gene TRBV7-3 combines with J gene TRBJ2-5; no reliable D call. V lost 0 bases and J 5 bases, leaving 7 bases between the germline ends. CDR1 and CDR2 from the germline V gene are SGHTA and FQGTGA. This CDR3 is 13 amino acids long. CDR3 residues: CASSLTSVETQYF. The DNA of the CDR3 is TGTGCCAGCAGCTTAACGTCCGTTGAGACCCAGTACTTC.